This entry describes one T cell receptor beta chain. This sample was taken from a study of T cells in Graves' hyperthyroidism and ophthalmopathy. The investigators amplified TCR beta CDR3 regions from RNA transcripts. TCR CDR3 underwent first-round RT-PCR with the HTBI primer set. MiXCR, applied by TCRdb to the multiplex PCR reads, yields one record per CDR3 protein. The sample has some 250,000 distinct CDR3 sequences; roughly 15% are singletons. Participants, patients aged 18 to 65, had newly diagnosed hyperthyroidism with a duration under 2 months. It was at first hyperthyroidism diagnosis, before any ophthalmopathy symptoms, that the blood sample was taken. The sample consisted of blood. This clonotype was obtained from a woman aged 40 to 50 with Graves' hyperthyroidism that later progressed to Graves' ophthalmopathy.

CDR3 sequence reads: CAIRAGLAVSYEQYF. The CDR3 bases are TGTGCCATCAGAGCGGGACTAGCGGTCTCCTACGAGCAGTACTTC. This chain uses TRBV10-3 with TRBJ2-7; TRBD2 aligns across 11 bases. The CDR3 sequence is 15 residues long. The V gene's germline CDR1 is ENHRY and CDR2 SYGVKD. After removal of 6 bases from V and 0 bases from J, the junction contained 4 bases not matched to a gene.